This TCR beta chain was identified during a study of technical replicates of blood from a handful of donors. Sequencing used immunoSEQ multiplex PCR; TCRdb keeps in-frame clones, though not all of them. The sample lists about 66,000 clones, over 75% occurring once. CDR3 size: 16 residues. Trimming removed 0 bases at V and 0 bases at J, with 12 bases between. CDR1 is SGHDT, CDR2 YYEEEE, per germline. This clone has a handful of counts. The TCR comes from a human donor in good health. Some clones in this sample may be carry-over from other donors' samples. The V call is TRBV5-6, the J call TRBJ1-1; D uncertain. The material sequenced was PBMCs. The CDR3 nucleotides are TGTGCCAGCAGCTTGGGTCAGTTCCCCATGAACACTGAAGCTTTCTTT. Translating gives CASSLGQFPMNTEAFF.